These T cell receptor beta chains were read from a single sample in a study of OX40 agonist ivuxolimab in advanced cancers. Sequencing was performed with immunoSEQ multiplex PCR; in TCRdb, only in-frame clones are kept and a portion is missing. The data show 75,000 to 100,000 clones, with around nine tenths seen just once and 0.25% to 0.35% held by the top ten. Material: CD4+ or CD8+ T cells sorted from blood, obtained in a trial of the OX40 agonist ivuxolimab. These receptors were collected from an adult with an advanced solid tumor such as melanoma, head and neck, liver or kidney cancer. The CDR3 runs from the conserved cysteine through the conserved F or W. D genes are given only for firm matches. The size field is filled for only some rows; it gives once, few, many or a size class.

V: TRBV19
size: -
D: TRBD2
J: TRBJ2-1
DNA: TGTGCCAGTAGTAGGGGGACTAGCGGGAGGGCCTACAATGAGCAGTTCTTC
CDR3: CASSRGTSGRAYNEQFF

V: TRBV7-9
size: -
D: -
J: TRBJ1-1
DNA: TGTGCCAGCAGCTCCAGAAGTCGCACTGAAGCTTTCTTT
CDR3: CASSSRSRTEAFF

V: TRBV28
size: -
D: TRBD1
J: TRBJ1-6
DNA: TGTGCCAGCACGTTCCAGGGGGCGAACTCACCCCTCCACTTT
CDR3: CASTFQGANSPLHF

V: TRBV6-1
size: -
D: -
J: TRBJ2-7
DNA: TGTGCCAGCAGTGTGGGGCTAGTTGCCGAGCAGTACTTC
CDR3: CASSVGLVAEQYF

V: TRBV7-2
size: -
D: -
J: TRBJ2-3
DNA: TGTGCCAGCAGATGGCTCCCTGGGAAGGATACGCAGTATTTT
CDR3: CASRWLPGKDTQYF

V: TRBV10-3
size: -
D: TRBD1
J: TRBJ2-1
DNA: TGTGCCATCAGTGAAGGGGACAGGGCTCATGAGCAGTTCTTC
CDR3: CAISEGDRAHEQFF

V: TRBV29-1
size: -
D: -
J: TRBJ1-4
DNA: TGCAGCGTTGTGTCCGGGGCGGGTGAAAAACTGTTTTTT
CDR3: CSVVSGAGEKLFF

V: TRBV30
size: -
D: -
J: TRBJ2-6
DNA: TGTGCCTGGAAAAGGTTGAGGGCTGGGGCCAACGTCCTGACTTTC
CDR3: CAWKRLRAGANVLTF

V: TRBV19
size: -
D: TRBD1
J: TRBJ1-6
DNA: TGTGCCAGCAGGGACAGCGGGAATTCATCCCTCCACTTT
CDR3: CASRDSGNSSLHF

V: TRBV6-1
size: -
D: TRBD2
J: TRBJ2-5
DNA: TGTGCCAGCAGTGAAAGCACTAGCGGGACCCAGTACTTC
CDR3: CASSESTSGTQYF

V: TRBV7-2
size: -
D: -
J: TRBJ2-5
DNA: TGTGCCAGCAGCTTAGTGCAGGCCTCGGCAGAGACCCAGTACTTC
CDR3: CASSLVQASAETQYF

V: TRBV4-3
size: -
D: -
J: TRBJ2-3
DNA: TGCGCCAGCAGCCAAGGGACAGTAAGCACAGATACGCAGTATTTT
CDR3: CASSQGTVSTDTQYF

V: TRBV7-2
size: once
D: -
J: TRBJ2-3
DNA: TGTGCCAGCAGCAGAGGAGCCTCCGGACTACTACCAGATACGCAGTATTTT
CDR3: CASSRGASGLLPDTQYF

V: TRBV7-2
size: -
D: TRBD2
J: TRBJ2-5
DNA: TGTGCCAGCAGCTTAAACGAGCGGGGGGGGACCCAGTACTTC
CDR3: CASSLNERGGTQYF

V: TRBV18
size: -
D: TRBD1
J: TRBJ2-5
DNA: TGTGCCAGCTCACCGGGGACAGGGGGAGAGACCCAGTACTTC
CDR3: CASSPGTGGETQYF

V: TRBV7-9
size: -
D: -
J: TRBJ1-5
DNA: TGTGCCAGCAGCCCAGGATACACAAAAGGGGATCAGCCCCAGCATTTT
CDR3: CASSPGYTKGDQPQHF

V: TRBV21-1
size: -
D: -
J: TRBJ2-4
DNA: TGTGCCAGCAGCGCAAAAACTAGCGGGGATTATTACTTC
CDR3: CASSAKTSGDYYF

V: TRBV28
size: -
D: TRBD1
J: TRBJ2-7
DNA: TGTGCCAGCAGTTTTTGGGACAGGGAATACGAGCAGTACTTC
CDR3: CASSFWDREYEQYF

V: TRBV20-1
size: -
D: -
J: TRBJ2-7
DNA: TGCAGTGCTCGATCGGGAGACGAGCAGTACTTC
CDR3: CSARSGDEQYF

V: TRBV5-1
size: once
D: TRBD2
J: TRBJ2-7
DNA: TGCGCCAGCAGCTTGACTAGCGGGAGCCACGAGCAGTACTTC
CDR3: CASSLTSGSHEQYF

V: TRBV7-2
size: -
D: TRBD2
J: TRBJ2-7
DNA: TGTGCCAGCAGCTCCCAGCGGGAGTCCTGGCAGTACTTC
CDR3: CASSSQRESWQYF

V: TRBV28
size: -
D: TRBD2
J: TRBJ2-7
DNA: TGTGCCAGCAGTTTGAGACTAGCTGGCTACGAGCAGTACTTC
CDR3: CASSLRLAGYEQYF

V: TRBV19
size: -
D: -
J: TRBJ2-1
DNA: TGTGCCAGTAGTACAATAGTCCACGTGGGTGAGCAGTTCTTC
CDR3: CASSTIVHVGEQFF

V: TRBV2
size: -
D: TRBD2
J: TRBJ2-3
DNA: TGTGCCAGCAGTCTCCTCTCGGGAGGGACTAGCGGGAAGGCAGATACGCAGTATTTT
CDR3: CASSLLSGGTSGKADTQYF

V: TRBV11-2
size: -
D: -
J: TRBJ2-5
DNA: TGTGCCAGCAGCCTCCAAGAGACCCAGTACTTC
CDR3: CASSLQETQYF

V: TRBV28
size: -
D: -
J: TRBJ2-3
DNA: TGTGCCAGCAGTTCGCGCACAGATACGCAGTATTTT
CDR3: CASSSRTDTQYF

V: TRBV7-3
size: -
D: TRBD1
J: TRBJ2-7
DNA: TGTGCCAGCAGCCCCCAAGGGGGCAGGGCCTACGAGCAGTACTTC
CDR3: CASSPQGGRAYEQYF

V: TRBV7-3
size: -
D: -
J: TRBJ2-7
DNA: TGTGCCAGCAGCTTGCGTTCCTACGAGCAGTACTTC
CDR3: CASSLRSYEQYF

V: TRBV6-5
size: -
D: -
J: TRBJ2-7
DNA: TGTGCCAGCACCAAGCAGGGCTACGAGCAGTACTTC
CDR3: CASTKQGYEQYF

V: TRBV2
size: -
D: TRBD1
J: TRBJ1-5
DNA: TGTGCCAGCAGGGGGACAGAGGGTCAGCCCCAGCATTTT
CDR3: CASRGTEGQPQHF

V: TRBV7-9
size: -
D: -
J: TRBJ1-2
DNA: TGTGCCAGCAGCTTTAGTTGGGGTGTTGACTATGGCTACACCTTC
CDR3: CASSFSWGVDYGYTF

V: TRBV4-2
size: once
D: TRBD1
J: TRBJ2-2
DNA: TGTGCCAGCAGCCCGGGACAGGGGGCGTTGAAGACCGGGGAGCTGTTTTTT
CDR3: CASSPGQGALKTGELFF

V: TRBV4-1
size: -
D: -
J: TRBJ2-7
DNA: TGCGCCAGCAGCCAAGGCCTGGGTTCTAGTAACGAGCAGTACTTC
CDR3: CASSQGLGSSNEQYF

V: TRBV7-9
size: -
D: -
J: TRBJ2-1
DNA: TGTGCCAGCAGCCTAGTTGGGGGTTCTCAGTTCTTC
CDR3: CASSLVGGSQFF

V: TRBV5-1
size: -
D: -
J: TRBJ2-1
DNA: TGCGCCAGCAGCTTGGGTGGTTATAGTCGCTGGGGTCAGTTCTTC
CDR3: CASSLGGYSRWGQFF

V: TRBV11-2
size: -
D: -
J: TRBJ2-7
DNA: TGTGCCAGCAGCTTAGAGGCCGGCCCCTACGAGCAGTACTTC
CDR3: CASSLEAGPYEQYF

V: TRBV28
size: -
D: TRBD1
J: TRBJ2-7
DNA: TGTGCCAGCGAAAGGACAGGGATGGTATACTTC
CDR3: CASERTGMVYF

V: TRBV9
size: -
D: -
J: TRBJ1-2
DNA: TGTGCCAGCAGCTCCGGGACATTCTATGGCTACACCTTC
CDR3: CASSSGTFYGYTF

V: TRBV4-3
size: -
D: -
J: TRBJ1-1
DNA: TGCGCCAGTGGACGGTCCATGAACACTGAAGCTTTCTTT
CDR3: CASGRSMNTEAFF

V: TRBV28
size: -
D: -
J: TRBJ2-5
DNA: TGTGCCAGCAGTGTCGGGACGGAAGAGACCCAGTACTTC
CDR3: CASSVGTEETQYF

V: TRBV18
size: -
D: -
J: TRBJ1-1
DNA: TGTGCCAGCTCACCACGGGATACTGAAGCTTTCTTT
CDR3: CASSPRDTEAFF

V: TRBV2
size: -
D: -
J: TRBJ2-1
DNA: TGTGCCAGCAGTGATTTGCGTTCCTCTCGCAATGAGCAGTTCTTC
CDR3: CASSDLRSSRNEQFF

V: TRBV6-6
size: -
D: -
J: TRBJ1-2
DNA: TGTGCCAGCAGCCAGGACTCGGGCTATGGCTACACCTTC
CDR3: CASSQDSGYGYTF